This TCR beta chain was obtained from a study of control samples from healthy donors and cancer patients. The germline V gene encodes CDR1 LNHNV and CDR2 YYDKDF (reference sequence). This CDR3 spans 14 amino acids. V trimming: 0 bases; J trimming: 7 bases; junction bases outside the gene matches: 5. Produced via immunoSEQ multiplex PCR; TCRdb's table is partial and in-frame only. Of about 52,000 clones listed, over 85% are singletons. The sample consisted of blood. The TCR was taken from a young man in good health. V is TRBV15 and J is TRBJ1-1, with 7 bases lining up with TRBD1. CDR3 region: CATSRESQGGEAFF. The CDR3 bases are TGTGCCACCAGCAGAGAGAGTCAGGGGGGTGAAGCTTTCTTT.